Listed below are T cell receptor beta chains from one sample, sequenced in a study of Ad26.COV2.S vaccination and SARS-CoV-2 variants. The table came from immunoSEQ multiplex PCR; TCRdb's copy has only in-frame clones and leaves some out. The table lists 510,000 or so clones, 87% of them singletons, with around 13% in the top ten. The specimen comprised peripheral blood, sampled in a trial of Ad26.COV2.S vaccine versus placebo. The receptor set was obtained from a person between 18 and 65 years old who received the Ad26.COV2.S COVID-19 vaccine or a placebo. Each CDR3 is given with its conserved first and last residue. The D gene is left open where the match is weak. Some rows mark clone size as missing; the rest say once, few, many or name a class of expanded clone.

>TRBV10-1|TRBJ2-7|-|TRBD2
CASSPGLAKPYEQYF
TGCGCCAGCAGTCCCGGACTAGCTAAACCCTACGAGCAGTACTTC
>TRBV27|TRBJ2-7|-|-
CASGINEQYF
TGTGCCAGCGGTATTAACGAGCAGTACTTC
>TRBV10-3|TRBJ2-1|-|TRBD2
CAIRPAGGNEQFF
TGTGCCATCAGGCCCGCGGGAGGCAATGAGCAGTTCTTC
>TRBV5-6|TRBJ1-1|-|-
CASSLFSGARAFF
TGTGCCAGCAGCTTGTTCTCCGGGGCGAGAGCTTTCTTT
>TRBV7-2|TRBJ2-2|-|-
CASSFRSTNTGELFF
TGTGCCAGCAGCTTTAGAAGTACGAACACCGGGGAGCTGTTTTTT
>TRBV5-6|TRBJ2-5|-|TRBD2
CASSPLLAVLGWETQYF
TGTGCCAGCAGCCCCTTACTAGCGGTCCTGGGCTGGGAGACCCAGTACTTC
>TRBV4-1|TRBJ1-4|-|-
CASSLDGEKLFF
TGCGCCAGCAGCCTTGACGGAGAAAAACTGTTTTTT
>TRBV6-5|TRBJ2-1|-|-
CASSPLGGSLNEQFF
TGTGCCAGCAGTCCCCTAGGGGGGTCCCTGAATGAGCAGTTCTTC
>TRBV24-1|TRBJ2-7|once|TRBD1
CATSDFGTGGFYEQYF
TGTGCCACCAGTGATTTCGGGACAGGAGGGTTCTACGAGCAGTACTTC
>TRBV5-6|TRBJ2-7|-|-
CASSPAVTVGTLYF
TGTGCCAGCAGCCCCGCGGTGACAGTGGGCACGCTGTACTTC
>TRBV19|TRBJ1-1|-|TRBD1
CASSPGGGNTEAFF
TGTGCCAGTAGTCCAGGGGGGGGCAACACTGAAGCTTTCTTT
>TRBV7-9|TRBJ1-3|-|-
CASKIENAPIYF
TGTGCCAGCAAGATCGAGAATGCGCCCATATATTTT
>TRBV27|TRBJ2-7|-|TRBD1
CASSRQGPSDEQYF
TGTGCCAGCAGTCGACAGGGGCCTAGCGACGAGCAGTACTTC
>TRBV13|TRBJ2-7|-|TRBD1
CASSSGTGPYEQYF
TGTGCCAGCAGCTCCGGGACAGGGCCCTACGAGCAGTACTTC
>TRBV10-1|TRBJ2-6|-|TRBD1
CARDRGNSGANVLTF
TGCGCCAGGGACAGGGGTAACTCTGGGGCCAACGTCCTGACTTTC
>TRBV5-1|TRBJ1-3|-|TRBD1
CASSQLGQGNTIYF
TGCGCCAGCAGCCAACTCGGACAGGGGAACACCATATATTTT
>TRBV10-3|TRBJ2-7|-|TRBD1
CAIRGLTGTGATYEQYF
TGTGCCATCAGGGGATTGACCGGGACAGGGGCAACCTACGAGCAGTACTTC
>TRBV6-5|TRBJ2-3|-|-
CASRLRADTDTQYF
TGTGCCAGCCGACTACGCGCTGACACAGATACGCAGTATTTT
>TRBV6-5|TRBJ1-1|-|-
CASSYLGTKNTEAFF
TGTGCCAGCAGTTACTTAGGGACGAAAAACACTGAAGCTTTCTTT
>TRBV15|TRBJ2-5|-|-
CATSRDSYQETQYF
TGTGCCACCAGCAGAGATTCCTACCAAGAGACCCAGTACTTC
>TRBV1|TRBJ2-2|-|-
CTSSQDSGRSLRPNTGELFF
TGCACCAGCAGCCAAGATTCTGGCAGGTCCCTCCGACCGAACACCGGGGAGCTGTTTTTT
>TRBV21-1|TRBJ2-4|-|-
CARGGGDSENIQYF
TGTGCCAGGGGTGGGGGCGATTCCGAAAACATTCAGTACTTC
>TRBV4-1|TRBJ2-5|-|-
CASSRLGGLGETQYF
TGCGCCAGCAGCCGATTGGGCGGCCTAGGGGAGACCCAGTACTTC
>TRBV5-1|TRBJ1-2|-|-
CASSLGGGLNYGYTF
TGCGCCAGCAGCTTGGGCGGAGGGCTAAACTATGGCTACACCTTC
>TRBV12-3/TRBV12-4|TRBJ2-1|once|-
CASSSGGGYEQFF
TGTGCCAGCAGCTCAGGGGGAGGATATGAGCAGTTCTTC
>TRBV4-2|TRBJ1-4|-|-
CASSQDRIPTEKLFF
TGTGCCAGCAGCCAAGATAGGATTCCCACAGAAAAACTGTTTTTT
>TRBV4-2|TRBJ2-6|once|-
CASSQEVGPGANVLTF
TGTGCCAGCAGCCAAGAAGTCGGACCTGGGGCCAACGTCCTGACTTTC
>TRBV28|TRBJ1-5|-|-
CASSLSGINQPQHF
TGTGCCAGCAGTTTATCAGGAATCAACCAGCCCCAGCATTTT
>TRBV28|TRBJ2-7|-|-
CASGGYSGRYEQYF
TGTGCCAGCGGGGGTTACTCGGGTCGCTACGAGCAGTACTTC
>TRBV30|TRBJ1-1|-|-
CAWSVDRHTGSPMNTEAFF
TGTGCCTGGAGTGTAGATCGGCACACGGGCAGCCCCATGAACACTGAAGCTTTCTTT
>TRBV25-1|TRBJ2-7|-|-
CASTPFRTSGVEQYF
TGTGCCAGCACCCCATTCCGGACCTCGGGGGTCGAGCAGTACTTC
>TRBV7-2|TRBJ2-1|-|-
CASSPFGRVNEQFF
TGTGCCAGCAGCCCCTTTGGCAGGGTCAATGAGCAGTTCTTC
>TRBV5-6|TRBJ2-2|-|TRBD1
CASSLTGATGELFF
TGTGCCAGCAGTCTTACAGGGGCCACCGGGGAGCTGTTTTTT
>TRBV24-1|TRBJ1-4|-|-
CATSEPGPRGKLFF
TGTGCCACCAGTGAGCCGGGACCTAGAGGGAAACTGTTTTTT
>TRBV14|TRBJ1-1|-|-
CASSQVRGVGTEAFF
TGTGCCAGCAGCCAAGTTCGAGGGGTTGGGACTGAAGCTTTCTTT
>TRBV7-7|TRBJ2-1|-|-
CASSLASSIRFF
TGTGCTAGCAGCTTAGCCTCCAGCATCCGGTTCTTC
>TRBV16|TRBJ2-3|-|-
CASSQVAPVTDTQYF
TGTGCCAGCAGCCAAGTGGCCCCAGTCACAGATACGCAGTATTTT
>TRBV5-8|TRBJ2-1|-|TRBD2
CASSPGLARYNEQFF
TGTGCCAGCAGCCCCGGACTAGCGAGATACAATGAGCAGTTCTTC
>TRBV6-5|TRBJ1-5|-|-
CASTYGSNQPQHF
TGTGCCAGCACATACGGGAGCAATCAGCCCCAGCATTTT
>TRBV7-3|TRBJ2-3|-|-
CASSLLGPGTDTQYF
TGTGCCAGCAGCTTGCTGGGCCCTGGCACAGATACGCAGTATTTT
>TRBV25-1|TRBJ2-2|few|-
CASSRDTNTGELFF
TGTGCCAGCAGCCGGGACACGAACACCGGGGAGCTGTTTTTT
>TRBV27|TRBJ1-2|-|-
CASSTTTGGYTF
TGTGCCAGCAGTACAACGACTGGAGGCTACACCTTC
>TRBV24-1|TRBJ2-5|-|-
CATQEDSQETQYF
TGTGCCACCCAGGAGGACAGCCAAGAGACCCAGTACTTC
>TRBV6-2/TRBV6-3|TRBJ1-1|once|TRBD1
CASSYPRQGIPEAFF
TGTGCCAGCAGTTACCCGAGACAGGGAATACCTGAAGCTTTCTTT
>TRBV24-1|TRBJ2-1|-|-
CATSDPKDEQFF
TGTGCCACCAGTGATCCAAAGGATGAGCAGTTCTTC
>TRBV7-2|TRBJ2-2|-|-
CASSLTSGGAGELFF
TGTGCCAGCAGCTTGACGTCCGGAGGGGCCGGGGAGCTGTTTTTT
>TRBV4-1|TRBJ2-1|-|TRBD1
CASSHGPDRQNEQFF
TGCGCCAGCAGCCACGGTCCGGACAGGCAAAATGAGCAGTTCTTC
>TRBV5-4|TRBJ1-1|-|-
CASSLGRNTEAFF
TGTGCCAGCAGCCTCGGTAGGAACACTGAAGCTTTCTTT
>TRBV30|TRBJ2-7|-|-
CAWSSWGVGQYF
TGTGCCTGGAGTAGTTGGGGCGTGGGGCAGTACTTC
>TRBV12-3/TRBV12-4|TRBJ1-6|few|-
CASSWVEDSPLHF
TGTGCCAGCAGTTGGGTGGAGGATTCACCCCTCCACTTT
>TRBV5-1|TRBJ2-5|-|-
CASSPVRRALETQYF
TGCGCCAGCAGCCCGGTAAGGCGGGCCCTAGAGACCCAGTACTTC
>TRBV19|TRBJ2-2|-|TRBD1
CASSGTGSITGELFF
TGTGCCAGTAGTGGGACAGGGTCGATCACCGGGGAGCTGTTTTTT
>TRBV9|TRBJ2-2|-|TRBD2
CASSVTAGLVGELFF
TGTGCCAGCAGCGTAACAGCGGGATTGGTCGGGGAGCTGTTTTTT
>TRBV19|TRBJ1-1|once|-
CASSIFPGRNTEAFF
TGTGCCAGTAGTATTTTTCCGGGGAGGAACACTGAAGCTTTCTTT
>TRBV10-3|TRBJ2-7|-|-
CAISETDIAPTYEQYF
TGTGCCATCAGTGAGACGGACATTGCGCCTACCTACGAGCAGTACTTC
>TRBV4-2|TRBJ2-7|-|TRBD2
CASSQLAGGTIPYEQYF
TGTGCCAGCAGCCAACTCGCGGGAGGGACCATACCCTACGAGCAGTACTTC
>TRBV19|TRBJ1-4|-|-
CASSIGEVLNEKLFF
TGTGCCAGTAGTATCGGGGAGGTACTTAATGAAAAACTGTTTTTT